This T cell receptor beta chain appears in the sequencing data of a study of blood T cells in healthy people across ages (dated by TCRdb to between 2015 and 2017). About the study as a whole: Template switching captured roughly one uniquely barcoded TCR beta cDNA molecule per two T cells in model experiments. The study measured age-related changes in TCR beta repertoire diversity using deep sequencing normalized with unique cDNA molecular identifiers. The donors were divided into four age groups: young (average about 16 years), middle-aged (over 35), aged (around 67) and long-lived (nearly 85). To avoid experimental bias, donors of different ages were spread randomly across the sequencing lanes. Two additional independent replicas of 1 million unique cDNA reads from the same blood draw were analyzed for two donors (one aged 18 to 30 and one aged 80 or older). The full study reports these points: Compared with the aged group, more naive CD4+ T cells, fewer expanded clones and increased TCR diversity were shown by the long-lived group, suggesting age selection. Because donor CMV infection status was unknown, age-related changes in expanded clonotypes were potentially confounded. As age increased, observed TCR beta diversity per million T cells dropped in a roughly linear way, and a significant reduction was already evident by age about 40. Estimates of total diversity based on one million sequenced T cells were regarded as lower bounds and as underestimates. Bulk unsorted PBMC profiling prevented conclusive comparison of naive and antigen-experienced compartments. A strong correlation was found between observed TCR beta diversity and the percentage of naive T cells measured by flow cytometry.

The table lists this clonotype with a few counts. Its specific antigen is unknown. Given a much more abundant clone one base away, this may be a read error. CDR1 and CDR2, looked up from the germline V gene (reference sequence), are DFQATT and SNEGSKA. The CDR3 runs 15 amino acids, cysteine and phenylalanine included. Only the CDR3 portion is preserved as DNA: 45 bases, with reading frame beginning at the first base. The germline ends are 14 bases apart after V is trimmed by 1 base and J by 4 bases. Libraries came from 5' RACE. The sequencing machine was an Illumina HiSeq 2500. A second 7 to 11 cycle PCR used a sample-barcoded 5' primer and a J-beta primer mix. A unique molecular identifier was introduced onto each TCR beta cDNA molecule by a template-switch 5' adaptor carrying 12 random nucleotides. At least 2.5 million CDR3-containing paired-end reads were obtained from each sample. First-strand cDNA was synthesized from all RNA with the Mint cDNA synthesis kit, primed by a TRBC-specific oligonucleotide. Following uracil-DNA glycosylase treatment, all cDNA underwent a first 18-cycle PCR with the universal primers M1SS and BC2_uni_R. For the original study's pipeline: Each sample was normalized by randomly selecting 1 million high-quality reads, each carrying a distinct molecular identifier. Reads with shared molecular identifiers were discarded instead of being binned into consensus sequences. CDR3 identification, clonotype clustering and error correction used MiTCR with a Q25 quality threshold and the strictest error-elimination algorithm. A nonparametric unseen species model using Euler transformation provided a lower-bound estimate of total TCR beta diversity. The public reads were reprocessed in TCRdb via fastp at Q25 and MiXCR, keeping in-frame beta chains. Each entry merges the rows of one CDR3 protein and shows their most common DNA and genes. V and J calls and clone size were set by TCRdb, not the authors. This sample has around 870,000 distinct CDR3 sequences in its table, and about 30% of those were observed once. The top ten clones comprise roughly a sixth of the sample.

The approximately 41 donors, aged about 6 to 95 years, were systemically healthy Caucasian individuals from Russia. About 10 milliliters of peripheral blood were collected from each donor into EDTA-treated Vacutainer tubes. Ficoll-Paque density-gradient centrifugation was used to isolate PBMCs, with at least 7 million per sample. Trizol reagent was used to extract total RNA from PBMCs, with at least 6 micrograms per sample. The percentages of naive CD45RAhigh/CD27high T cells were determined by flow cytometry on a PBMC aliquot from every donor. The origin of this receptor is a woman of 80 years or more in good health. The V gene is TRBV20-1 and the J gene is TRBJ2-1; no D gene can be assigned with confidence. The sample was blood. Here the CDR3 is given as CSARGTAHGYNEQFF. The DNA sequence follows: TGCAGTGCTAGAGGCACGGCCCATGGGTACAATGAGCAGTTCTTC.